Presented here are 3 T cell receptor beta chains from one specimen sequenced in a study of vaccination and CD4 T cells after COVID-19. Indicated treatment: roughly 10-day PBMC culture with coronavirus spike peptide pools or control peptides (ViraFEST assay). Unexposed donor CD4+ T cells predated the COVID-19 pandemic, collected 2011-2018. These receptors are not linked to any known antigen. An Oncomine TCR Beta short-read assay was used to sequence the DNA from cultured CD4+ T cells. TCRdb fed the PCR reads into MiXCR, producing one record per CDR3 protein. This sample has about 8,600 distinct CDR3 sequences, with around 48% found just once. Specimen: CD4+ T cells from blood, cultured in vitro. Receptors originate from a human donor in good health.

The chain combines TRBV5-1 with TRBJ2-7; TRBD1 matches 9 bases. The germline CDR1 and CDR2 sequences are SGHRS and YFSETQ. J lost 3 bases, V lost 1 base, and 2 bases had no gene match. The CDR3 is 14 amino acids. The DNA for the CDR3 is TGCGCCAGCAGCTTGACAGGGGGCAACTACGAGCAGTACTTC. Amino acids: CASSLTGGNYEQYF.

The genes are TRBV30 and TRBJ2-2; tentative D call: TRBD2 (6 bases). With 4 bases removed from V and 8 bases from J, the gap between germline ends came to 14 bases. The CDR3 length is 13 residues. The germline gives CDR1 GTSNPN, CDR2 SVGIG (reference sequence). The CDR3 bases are TGTGCCTGGACAGGAGGGTTGGGGGGGGAGCTGTTTTTT. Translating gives CAWTGGLGGELFF.

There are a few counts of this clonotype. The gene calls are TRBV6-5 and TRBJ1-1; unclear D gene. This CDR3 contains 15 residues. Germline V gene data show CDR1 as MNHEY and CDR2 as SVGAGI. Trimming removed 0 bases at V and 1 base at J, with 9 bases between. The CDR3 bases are TGTGCCAGCAGTTACTCGTTAGGGAGGAACACTGAAGCTTTCTTT. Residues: CASSYSLGRNTEAFF.